This T cell receptor (beta chain) was identified during a study of T cell clonality in common variable immunodeficiency. Overall study findings and caveats: Patient heterogeneity in the CVID cohort limited correlations between repertoire features and clinical complications. Fewer deletions and N-nucleotide insertions were reportedly seen in common variable immunodeficiency TCR beta sequences.

This clone occurred many times. Its antigen remains unidentified. The observed sequence ends 3 residues before the CDR3 terminus, with the missing tail filled in from the germline J gene. V was cut by 9 bases and J by 4 bases, with 20 bases left in between. Germline assignment: CDR1 SNHLY and CDR2 FYNNEI. This CDR3 is built from 15 residues. The data were produced by immunoSEQ multiplex PCR, yet TCRdb's version contains in-frame clones alone and is incomplete. The sample includes about 35,000 clones, none of them occurring once. The chain recombines TRBV2 with TRBJ2-3; D unclear. The specimen sequenced was peripheral blood mononuclear cells. This clonotype originated in a person between 18 and 70 years old in good health. Partial CDR3 DNA: TGTGCCAGGAGCCCCTCTATGTCGATACCAGATACG. Translating gives CARSPSMSIPDT. In full, the CDR3 reads CARSPSMSIPDTQYF.